These T cell receptor beta chains were read from a single sample in a study of vaccination and CD4 T cells after COVID-19. These TCRs' antigens remain unknown. From the PCR reads, TCRdb called clonotypes with MiXCR, one entry per CDR3 protein. The profile covers some 9,500 distinct CDR3 sequences, with roughly two thirds appearing a single time and roughly 10% taken by the ten largest. This specimen was CD4+ T cells from blood, cultured in vitro, taken before SARS-CoV-2 vaccination. Receptors were obtained from a human donor who had recovered from COVID-19. Each CDR3 is given with its conserved first and last residue. The order of the fields is J gene, V gene, clone size, CDR3 protein. Size tells how often a clone was seen (once, few, many) or the class of an expanded clone, and some rows leave it out.

J gene: TRBJ1-6
V gene: TRBV2
clone size: few
CDR3 protein: CASSEAENSPLHF

J gene: TRBJ2-7
V gene: TRBV28
clone size: NA
CDR3 protein: CASSLMRLADYEQYF

J gene: TRBJ2-3
V gene: TRBV20-1
clone size: NA
CDR3 protein: CSASSGGGAVNTQYF

J gene: TRBJ2-3
V gene: TRBV7-2
clone size: once
CDR3 protein: CASSLGRETDTQYF

J gene: TRBJ1-2
V gene: TRBV18
clone size: NA
CDR3 protein: CASSPPTGTYGYTF

J gene: TRBJ1-3
V gene: TRBV5-4
clone size: NA
CDR3 protein: CASSPDTSNTIYF

J gene: TRBJ2-5
V gene: TRBV7-2
clone size: NA
CDR3 protein: CASSLSETQYF

J gene: TRBJ2-7
V gene: TRBV7-2
clone size: NA
CDR3 protein: CASSFTSGTYEQYF

J gene: TRBJ1-6
V gene: TRBV28
clone size: NA
CDR3 protein: CASSFPGFSPLHF

J gene: TRBJ1-5
V gene: TRBV21-1
clone size: NA
CDR3 protein: CASSKPWDQPQHF

J gene: TRBJ2-4
V gene: TRBV7-9
clone size: few
CDR3 protein: CASTNRENIQYF

J gene: TRBJ1-3
V gene: TRBV20-1
clone size: medium-sized
CDR3 protein: CSAGRSGNTIYF

J gene: TRBJ1-6
V gene: TRBV20-1
clone size: NA
CDR3 protein: CSARDRRNNSPLHF

J gene: TRBJ1-5
V gene: TRBV20-1
clone size: few
CDR3 protein: CSAQISGTEAGTQHF

J gene: TRBJ1-4
V gene: TRBV30
clone size: NA
CDR3 protein: CAWTRQGGEKLFF

J gene: TRBJ1-2
V gene: TRBV4-1
clone size: NA
CDR3 protein: CASSQELGYGNYGYTF

J gene: TRBJ1-5
V gene: TRBV19
clone size: NA
CDR3 protein: CASSIGQLQPQHF

J gene: TRBJ1-1
V gene: TRBV7-6
clone size: NA
CDR3 protein: CASSSGPNTEAFF

J gene: TRBJ1-2
V gene: TRBV20-1
clone size: few
CDR3 protein: CSARKPLVRGPGYGYTF

J gene: TRBJ1-3
V gene: TRBV19
clone size: NA
CDR3 protein: CASSMAWGVDTIYF

J gene: TRBJ2-7
V gene: TRBV20-1
clone size: NA
CDR3 protein: CSASLGPYEQYF

J gene: TRBJ2-7
V gene: TRBV20-1
clone size: NA
CDR3 protein: CSARDFSSYEQYF

J gene: TRBJ1-6
V gene: TRBV7-8
clone size: NA
CDR3 protein: CASSLGGVLSSYNSPLHF